The next 26 T cell receptor beta chains were all read from a single sample in a study of blood T cell repertoires in COVID-19. This table comes from immunoSEQ multiplex PCR, and its TCRdb copy is limited to in-frame clones, with some not included. There are fewer than 250,000 clones in the sample; more than 70% occur only once, and 2.5% to 3.5% lies in the top ten. The material sequenced was peripheral blood. Receptors were obtained from a woman between 55 and 75 years old with acute or convalescent COVID-19.

CDR3 sequence: CASSQIQGMNTEAFF. DNA of the CDR3: TGTGCCAGCAGCCAGATACAGGGTATGAACACTGAAGCTTTCTTT. This chain uses TRBV4-2 with TRBJ1-1, with D possibly TRBD1 on 6 matching bases. The germline V gene has CDR1 LGHNA and CDR2 YNFKEQ. V was pared by 3 bases and J by 0 bases, with 11 bases between. This CDR3 has 15 residues.

The gene calls are TRBV19 and TRBJ1-2, with a tentative D call TRBD1 (6 bases). Per germline, CDR1 LNHDA and CDR2 SQIVND (reference sequence). The CDR3 is made up of 15 amino acids. V dropped 5 bases and J dropped 8 bases, with 21 bases sitting between them. The CDR3 coding sequence is TGTGCCAGTAGTGAGGGGGGGCTGCGCACCTGGGGCTACACCTTC. It codes for CASSEGGLRTWGYTF.

The chain links TRBV6-2 or TRBV6-3 to TRBJ2-3; TRBD2 matches at 7 bases. Looked up from germline, CDR1 is MNHEY and CDR2 is SVGEGT. This CDR3 is built from 16 residues. V gave up 2 bases and J gave up 0 bases; unmatched junction bases: 5. CDR3 region: CASSYPSGKSTDTQYF. CDR3 nucleotide sequence: TGTGCCAGCAGTTACCCGAGCGGGAAAAGCACAGATACGCAGTATTTT.

The J gene is TRBJ2-1, the V gene TRBV4-1, with 7 bases aligning to TRBD2. Germline V gives CDR1 MGHRA, CDR2 YSYEKL. The CDR3 runs 15 residues. Trimming at V came to 3 bases and at J to 7 bases, leaving 9 bases not matched to a gene. The CDR3 protein is CASSQSSQGGNEQFF. DNA for the CDR3: TGCGCCAGCAGCCAGAGCAGCCAGGGAGGGAATGAGCAGTTCTTC.

This chain links TRBV5-6 with TRBJ1-5; the D gene is possibly TRBD1 (5 bases). The CDR3 has 16 amino acids. Trimming took 2 bases from V and 1 from J, leaving 13 bases between them. From germline, CDR1 is SGHDT and CDR2 YYEEEE. The DNA of the CDR3 is TGTGCCAGCAGCTTCTTTGGCAGGGCAAGCAATCAGCCCCAGCATTTT. Its protein product is CASSFFGRASNQPQHF. The full variable domain, rest sourced from reference TRBV5-6 and TRBJ1-5, is DAGVTQSPTHLIKTRGQQVTLRCSPKSGHDTVSWYQQALGQGPQFIFQYYEEEERQRGNFPDRFSGHQFPNYSSELNVNALLLGDSALYLCASSFFGRASNQPQHFGDGTRLSIL.

V gene TRBV19 combines with J gene TRBJ1-5, with a weak D call TRBD1 (6 bases). Deletions cut 4 bases from V and 1 base from J, with 11 bases between. Per germline, CDR1 LNHDA and CDR2 SQIVND (reference sequence). The CDR3 totals 15 residues. CDR3 nucleotides: TGTGCCAGTAGTAGGACAGATCCGAGCAATCAGCCCCAGCATTTT. It specifies CASSRTDPSNQPQHF.

The chain combines TRBV6-6 with TRBJ1-1; 10 bases match TRBD1. Germline CDR1 MNHNY, CDR2 SVGAGI (reference sequence). The CDR3 covers 14 residues. The J segment lost 0 bases and the V segment lost 11 bases, leaving 6 bases of the junction unmatched. The CDR3, as DNA: TGTGCCGGCGGGGGGACAGGGGTGAACACTGAAGCTTTCTTT. Protein sequence: CAGGGTGVNTEAFF.

The chain uses TRBV2 and TRBJ2-7; D remains unclear. This CDR3 region has 12 residues. The germline CDR1 and CDR2 sequences are SNHLY and FYNNEI. The ends were cut back, 7 bases at V and 0 bases at J, with 7 bases in the middle. CDR3 residues: CASTRYSYEQYF. The CDR3 nucleotides are TGTGCCAGCACCAGGTACTCCTACGAGCAGTACTTC.

This clone was detected only once. The chain recombines TRBV6-4 with TRBJ2-2; D uncertain. Trimming removed 2 bases from V and 6 bases from J, with 4 bases in between. Germline CDR1 reads MRHNA; CDR2 reads SNTAGT. The CDR3 is 12 amino acids. CDR3 protein: CASSDRAGELFF. Written as DNA, the CDR3 is TGTGCCAGCAGTGACCGGGCCGGGGAGCTGTTTTTT.

The chain is built from TRBV6-5 and TRBJ1-1, with 7 bases that match TRBD1. J was trimmed by 1 base and V by 6 bases; bases with no gene match: 5. The CDR3 covers 14 residues. Germline V gene sequence: CDR1 MNHEY, CDR2 SVGAGI. CDR3 sequence: CASSQGGGNTEAFF. The CDR3 DNA follows: TGTGCCAGCAGCCAGGGGGGTGGGAACACTGAAGCTTTCTTT.

The chain couples TRBV5-4 to TRBJ2-3, with D possibly TRBD1 on 5 matching bases. Trimming shortened V by 0 bases and J by 1 base, and 6 bases separated the two germline ends. Germline CDR1 and CDR2: SGHNT and YYREEE (reference sequence). This CDR3 has 14 residues. The CDR3 nucleotides are TGTGCCAGCAGCTTGGGACAGCGCACAGATACGCAGTATTTT. It specifies CASSLGQRTDTQYF.

V is TRBV28 and J is TRBJ1-1; D uncertain. Looked up from germline, CDR1 is MDHEN and CDR2 is SYDVKM. V lost 2 bases and J lost 5, with 21 bases in between. There are 17 residues in the CDR3. This chain's CDR3 is CASSLPMAGRKRTEAFF. The DNA of the CDR3 is TGTGCCAGCAGTTTACCGATGGCGGGCCGAAAGAGGACTGAAGCTTTCTTT.

V gene TRBV10-3 combines with J gene TRBJ1-2, with TRBD1 identical over 9 bases. This CDR3 has 14 amino acids. CDR1 and CDR2 (germline): ENHRY, SYGVKD. With V trimmed by 3 bases and J by 8 bases, 7 bases remained unmatched. CDR3 sequence reads: CAISERDRVGGYTF. The CDR3, as DNA: TGTGCCATCAGTGAAAGGGACAGGGTCGGGGGCTACACCTTC.

The chain has TRBV10-3 and TRBJ2-1, with TRBD1 matching over 7 bases. Trimming at V came to 5 bases and at J to 4 bases, leaving 2 bases not matched to a gene. The CDR3 consists of 13 residues. The germline gives CDR1 ENHRY, CDR2 SYGVKD. This chain's CDR3 is CAISPGQYNEQFF. CDR3 sequence (DNA): TGTGCCATCAGTCCGGGACAGTACAATGAGCAGTTCTTC.

DNA of the CDR3: TGTGCCAGCAGCCAACCTGGGCAGGTCTTTGGAGAAAAACTGTTTTTT. Its translation: CASSQPGQVFGEKLFF. V and J are TRBV3-1 (or the pseudogene TRBV3-2) and TRBJ1-4; the D is unclear. The length of the CDR3 is 16 residues. Per the germline V gene, CDR1 is LGHDT and CDR2 is YNNKEL (reference sequence). V lost 2 bases and J 8 bases, leaving 18 bases between the germline ends.

The chain joins TRBV9 to TRBJ2-2; TRBD2 matches 9 bases. The CDR3 loop spans 17 amino acids. The junction had 9 bases not matched to a gene; V was cut back by 4 bases and J by 2 bases. Germline-derived CDR1 and CDR2 are SGDLS and YYNGEE. The CDR3 coding sequence is TGTGCCAGCAGCATAGGTAGCGGGGGACCCAACACCGGGGAGCTGTTTTTT. Translated, it gives CASSIGSGGPNTGELFF.

The chain employs TRBV6-6 and TRBJ2-7; no clear D. CDR1 MNHNY and CDR2 SVGAGI come from the germline V gene (reference sequence). V dropped 0 bases and J dropped 2 bases, with 5 bases sitting between them. CDR3 size: 13 residues. The CDR3 protein is CASSYSPAYEQYF. CDR3 DNA: TGTGCCAGCAGTTACTCGCCGGCCTACGAGCAGTACTTC.

The chain joins TRBV10-3 to TRBJ1-1, with 7 bases identical to TRBD1. From germline, CDR1 is ENHRY and CDR2 SYGVKD. This CDR3 is built from 14 residues. J lost 1 base, V lost 11 bases, and 10 bases had no gene match. The CDR3 spells CAVTLGQKNTEAFF. CDR3 coding DNA: TGTGCCGTGACCTTGGGACAGAAGAACACTGAAGCTTTCTTT.

The gene calls are TRBV9 and TRBJ2-5; TRBD2 matches 11 bases. There are 16 residues in the CDR3. J gave up 3 bases and V 4 bases, and 8 bases lay outside the gene matches. Per the germline V gene, CDR1 is SGDLS and CDR2 is YYNGEE. The CDR3 DNA sequence: TGTGCCAGCAGCCCAGGGGGGACTAGCGGAAAAGAGACCCAGTACTTC. Residues: CASSPGGTSGKETQYF. The full variable domain, its missing parts supplied by reference TRBV9 and TRBJ2-5, is DSGVTQTPKHLITATGQRVTLRCSPRSGDLSVYWYQQSLDQGLQFLIQYYNGEERAKGNILERFSAQQFPDLHSELNLSSLELGDSALYFCASSPGGTSGKETQYFGPGTRLLVL.

This chain connects TRBV6-2 or TRBV6-3 to TRBJ2-7; 7 nucleotides agree with TRBD1. The V and J ends lost 2 bases and 3 bases, in that order; junction bases with no gene match: 25. The CDR3 consists of 21 residues. Germline V gene data show CDR1 as MNHEY and CDR2 as SVGEGT. The CDR3 DNA reads TGTGCCAGCAGTTACCAGAGGAGAGAGGACAGGACAAAACAAGGACGCTACGAGCAGTACTTC. Protein: CASSYQRREDRTKQGRYEQYF.

This sequence joins TRBV10-1 and TRBJ1-1; D remains unclear. The ends were cut back, 4 bases at V and 5 bases at J, with 11 bases in the middle. CDR1 and CDR2 (germline): WNHNN, SYGVQD (reference sequence). This CDR3 has 13 residues. CDR3 amino acids: CASSADFGTEAFF. The CDR3 DNA reads as TGCGCCAGCAGTGCTGACTTCGGAACTGAAGCTTTCTTT.

The chain recombines TRBV6-5 with TRBJ1-3; TRBD1 agrees at 8 bases. This CDR3 comprises 15 residues. The germline V gene has CDR1 MNHEY and CDR2 SVGAGI. V was clipped by 6 bases and J by 1 base; unmatched bases: 5. In DNA form, the CDR3 reads TGTGCCAGCAGCTGGACAGGGCCATCTGGAAACACCATATATTTT. Its translation is CASSWTGPSGNTIYF.

In DNA form, the CDR3 reads TGCGCCAGCAGCCCGTCTCTAGCCAAAAACATTCAGTACTTC. Its protein product is CASSPSLAKNIQYF. J is TRBJ2-4 and V is TRBV4-3, with D uncertain. The V end was cut by 4 bases, the J end by 0 bases, with 7 bases between. This CDR3 comprises 14 residues. CDR1 LGHNA and CDR2 YSLEER come from the germline V gene.

V gene TRBV6-5 combines with J gene TRBJ1-2; possibly TRBD1 for D (5 bases). The germline CDR1 and CDR2 sequences are MNHEY and SVGAGI. The CDR3 totals 15 residues. The V end was cut by 7 bases, the J end by 3 bases, with 18 bases between. The CDR3 region is CASIAVGTHYYGYTF. CDR3 nucleotide sequence: TGTGCCAGCATTGCTGTCGGGACTCACTACTATGGCTACACCTTC.

The V call is TRBV19, the J call TRBJ1-1; TRBD1 agrees at 9 bases. There are 16 residues in the CDR3. Per the germline V gene, CDR1 is LNHDA and CDR2 is SQIVND (reference sequence). V gave up 3 bases and J gave up 7 bases; unmatched junction bases: 12. CDR3 region: CASSMSGQGGSSEAFF. DNA for the CDR3: TGTGCCAGTAGTATGTCGGGACAGGGCGGCTCTAGTGAAGCTTTCTTT. The variable domain in full, completed from reference TRBV19 and TRBJ1-1, reads DGGITQSPKYLFRKEGQNVTLSCEQNLNHDAMYWYRQDPGQGLRLIYYSQIVNDFQKGDIAEGYSVSREKKESFPLTVTSAQKNPTAFYLCASSMSGQGGSSEAFFGQGTRLTVV.

The rearrangement links TRBV27 to TRBJ2-1; TRBD1 aligns across 9 bases. The CDR3 covers 17 residues. Losses at the gene ends were 3 bases for V and 6 bases for J; bases not matched to a gene: 12. Germline V gene lookup returns CDR1 MNHEY and CDR2 SMNVEV (reference sequence). CDR3 in DNA: TGTGCCAGCAGTTTCGATCGTACAGGGGGCGCATCCAATGAGCAGTTCTTC. This translates into CASSFDRTGGASNEQFF.